This T cell receptor beta chain was found in a study of control samples from healthy donors and cancer patients. The protocol was immunoSEQ multiplex PCR, while the TCRdb copy is restricted to in-frame clones and leaves out a portion. The table shows under 130,000 clones, with approximately 83% occurring only once. The CDR3 spans 13 residues. V was pared by 5 bases and J by 4 bases, with 12 bases between. CDR1 is SGHRS and CDR2 is YFSETQ in the germline V gene. This receptor was obtained from a woman in her 50s in good health. The specimen sequenced was blood. The chain combines TRBV5-1 with TRBJ2-5, with a possible D match to TRBD2 (5 bases). Written as DNA, the CDR3 is TGCGCCAGCAGACAGTTTGAGGGAGAGACCCAGTACTTC. It yields the protein CASRQFEGETQYF.